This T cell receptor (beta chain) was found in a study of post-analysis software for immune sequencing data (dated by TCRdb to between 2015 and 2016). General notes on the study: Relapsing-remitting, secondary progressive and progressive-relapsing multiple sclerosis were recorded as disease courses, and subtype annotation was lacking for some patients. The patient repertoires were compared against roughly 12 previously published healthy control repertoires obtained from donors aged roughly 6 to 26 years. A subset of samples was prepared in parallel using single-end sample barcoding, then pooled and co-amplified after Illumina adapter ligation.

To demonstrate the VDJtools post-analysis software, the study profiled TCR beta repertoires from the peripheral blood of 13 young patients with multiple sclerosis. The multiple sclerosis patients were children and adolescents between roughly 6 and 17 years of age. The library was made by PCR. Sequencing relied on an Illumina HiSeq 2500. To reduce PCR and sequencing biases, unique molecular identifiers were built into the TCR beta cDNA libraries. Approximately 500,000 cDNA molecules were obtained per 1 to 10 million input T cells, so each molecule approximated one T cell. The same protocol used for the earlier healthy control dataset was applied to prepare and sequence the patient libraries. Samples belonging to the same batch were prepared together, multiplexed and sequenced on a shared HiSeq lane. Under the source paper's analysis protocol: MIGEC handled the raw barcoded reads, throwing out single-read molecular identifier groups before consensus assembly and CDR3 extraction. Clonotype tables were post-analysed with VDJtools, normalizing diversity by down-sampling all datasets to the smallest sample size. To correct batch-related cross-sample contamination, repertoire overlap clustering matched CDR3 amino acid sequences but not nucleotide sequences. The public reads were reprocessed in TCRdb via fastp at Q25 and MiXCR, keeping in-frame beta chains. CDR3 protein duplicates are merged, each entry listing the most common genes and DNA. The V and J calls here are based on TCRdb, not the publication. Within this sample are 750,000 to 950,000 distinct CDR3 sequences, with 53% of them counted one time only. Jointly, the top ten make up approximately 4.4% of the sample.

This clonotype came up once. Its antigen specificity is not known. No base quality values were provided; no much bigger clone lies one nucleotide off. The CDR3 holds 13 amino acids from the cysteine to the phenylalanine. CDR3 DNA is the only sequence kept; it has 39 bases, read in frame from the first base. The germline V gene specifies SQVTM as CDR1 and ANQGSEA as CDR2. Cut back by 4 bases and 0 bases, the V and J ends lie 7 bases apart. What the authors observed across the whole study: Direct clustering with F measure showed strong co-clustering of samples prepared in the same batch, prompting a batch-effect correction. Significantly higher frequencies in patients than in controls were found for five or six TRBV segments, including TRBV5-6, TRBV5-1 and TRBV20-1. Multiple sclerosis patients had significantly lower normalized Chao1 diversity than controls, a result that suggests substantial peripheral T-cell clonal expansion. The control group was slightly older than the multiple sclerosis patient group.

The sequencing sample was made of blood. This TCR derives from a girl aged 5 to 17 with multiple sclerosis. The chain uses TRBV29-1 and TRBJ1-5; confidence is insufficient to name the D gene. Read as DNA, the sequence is TGCAGCGTTGCCCCGAATAGCAATCAGCCCCAGCATTTT. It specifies CSVAPNSNQPQHF. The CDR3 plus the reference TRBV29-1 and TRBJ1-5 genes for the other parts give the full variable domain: SAVISQKPSRDICQRGTSLTIQCQVDSQVTMMFWYRQQPGQSLTLIATANQGSEATYESGFVIDKFPISRPNLTFSTLTVSNMSPEDSSIYLCSVAPNSNQPQHFGDGTRLSIL.